These 21 T cell receptor beta chains were all obtained from the same sample, sequenced in a study of identical twins. From the 5' RACE reads, TCRdb called clonotypes with MiXCR, one entry per CDR3 protein. This table has 200,000 to 250,000 distinct CDR3 sequences, around 6.5% appearing once. The same sample was also studied in work on T cells expressing NK-cell markers.

Input material: CD8+ T cells sorted from blood. The receptors here all came from a young woman in good health.

The table lists this clonotype with many counts. The chain has TRBV18 and TRBJ2-1, with TRBD2 matching 9 bases. CDR1 KGHSH and CDR2 LQKENI come from the germline V gene. The CDR3 length is 14 residues. V lost 6 bases to trimming and J lost 2 bases; unmatched junction nucleotides: 2. CDR3 sequence reads: CASSRGGAYNEQFF. The CDR3 bases are TGTGCCAGCTCTCGCGGGGGGGCCTACAATGAGCAGTTCTTC.

This clonotype was detected a few times. The V and J genes are TRBV4-2 and TRBJ2-3; possible D gene TRBD2, 6 bases. This CDR3 contains 15 residues. Germline lookup yields CDR1 LGHNA and CDR2 YNFKEQ. V lost 0 bases and J 2 bases, leaving 9 bases between the germline ends. CDR3: CASSQDRGTTDTQYF. The CDR3 coding sequence is TGTGCCAGCAGCCAAGATCGGGGGACCACAGATACGCAGTATTTT.

The chain uses TRBV12-3 or TRBV12-4 and TRBJ2-1; D perhaps matches TRBD2 (6 bases). V was cut by 7 bases and J by 3 bases, with 22 bases left in between. This CDR3 spans 17 amino acids. CDR3 nucleotides: TGTGCCAGCACTCCCCGGGGCGTCCGGGACTTCTACAATGAGCAGTTCTTC. Protein: CASTPRGVRDFYNEQFF.

This clonotype was detected ten times or more. The V gene is TRBV7-9, the J gene TRBJ1-1, with 8 bases matching TRBD1. After removal of 4 bases from V and 0 bases from J, the junction contained 1 base not matched to a gene. This CDR3 contains 14 residues. Germline CDR1 reads SEHNR; CDR2 reads FQNEAQ (reference sequence). CDR3 in amino acids: CASSSGQVNTEAFF. The CDR3 DNA follows: TGTGCCAGCAGCTCGGGACAGGTGAACACTGAAGCTTTCTTT.

This chain uses TRBV11-3 with TRBJ2-3, with TRBD2 matching 9 bases. The CDR3 runs to 17 residues. CDR1 is SGHNT, CDR2 YENEEA, per germline. The ends lost 1 base at V and 2 bases at J; junction bases unmatched: 7. CDR3 amino acids: CASSLGPAGGLTDTQYF. As DNA, the CDR3 is TGTGCCAGCAGCTTAGGGCCAGCGGGGGGCCTCACAGATACGCAGTATTTT.

This clonotype was seen more than once but under ten times. The rearrangement links TRBV12-3 or TRBV12-4 to TRBJ2-2; 8 bases map to TRBD2. Trimming cost V 4 bases and J 7 bases; bases outside gene matches: 5. The CDR3 runs 14 residues. The CDR3 reads CASSSGGAGGELFF. The CDR3 DNA reads TGTGCCAGCAGTTCCGGGGGGGCTGGCGGGGAGCTGTTTTTT.

This clonotype showed up many times. This rearrangement joins TRBV11-2 to TRBJ2-1; a possible D gene is TRBD2 (7 bases). From germline, CDR1 is SGHAT and CDR2 FQNNGV. The CDR3 covers 16 residues. Trimming removed 5 bases at V and 7 bases at J, with 21 bases between. Written as DNA, the CDR3 is TGTGCCAGCAGCCCCCCTGGGGGGGGCCTGGGGAATGAGCAGTTCTTC. Encoded protein: CASSPPGGGLGNEQFF.

This clonotype has more than one count but fewer than ten. The rearrangement uses TRBV6-2 or TRBV6-3 and TRBJ2-1; 7 bases are a match to TRBD1. CDR1 MNHEY and CDR2 SVGEGT come from the germline V gene. The CDR3 is made up of 11 amino acids. The V segment lost 7 bases and the J segment 9 bases; nucleotides outside the gene matches: 3. The CDR3 loop reads CASTPGGEQFF. The DNA of the CDR3 is TGTGCCAGCACCCCAGGGGGTGAGCAGTTCTTC.

This clonotype turned up a few times. The chain carries TRBV18 and TRBJ1-2; D gene uncertain. V dropped 4 bases and J dropped 6 bases, with 18 bases sitting between them. Per germline, CDR1 KGHSH and CDR2 LQKENI. This CDR3 has 15 residues. CDR3 DNA: TGTGCCAGCTCACTTTTCACTTCAATAAGGGATGGCTACACCTTC. Its translation: CASSLFTSIRDGYTF.

This clonotype came up a few times. This chain links TRBV12-3 or TRBV12-4 with TRBJ1-5; no definite D call. The CDR3 runs 12 residues. Deletions cut 7 bases from V and 4 bases from J, with 8 bases between. CDR3 sequence: CASTFLNQPQHF. As DNA, the CDR3 is TGTGCCAGCACTTTTCTTAATCAGCCCCAGCATTTT.

V usage is TRBV5-1 and J usage is TRBJ1-1; the D is unclear. This CDR3 has 13 residues. The V end was cut by 4 bases, the J end by 7 bases, with 14 bases between. CDR1 and CDR2 from the germline V gene are SGHRS and YFSETQ. CDR3 region: CASSPGGGVEAFF. The CDR3 coding sequence is TGCGCCAGCAGCCCCGGCGGCGGAGTTGAAGCTTTCTTT.

The chain joins TRBV7-8 to TRBJ2-7, with a tentative D call TRBD2 (6 bases). This CDR3 is 15 amino acids long. Germline CDR1 and CDR2: SGHVS and FQNEAQ. Trimming took 1 base from V and 0 from J, leaving 10 bases between them. CDR3 region: CASSLERASSYEQYF. CDR3 sequence (DNA): TGTGCCAGCAGCTTAGAGCGGGCGAGCTCCTACGAGCAGTACTTC.

As regards this clonotype: The final CDR3 position lacks the conserved phenylalanine or tryptophan, pointing to a likely read error. The J gene is TRBJ1-2, the V gene TRBV5-1, with a weak D call TRBD1 (5 bases). This CDR3 contains 12 residues. The germline V gene has CDR1 SGHRS and CDR2 YFSETQ. The V and J ends lost 4 bases and 8 bases respectively, with 12 bases between them. For the CDR3, the DNA is TGCGCCAGCAGCCTGGAGGGGCGAGGCTACACCCTC. Protein sequence: CASSLEGRGYTL.

This clonotype was seen only a few times. J is TRBJ2-7 and V is TRBV12-3 or TRBV12-4; TRBD2 aligns across 10 bases. J lost 7 bases, V lost 6 bases, and 9 bases had no gene match. The CDR3 has 14 amino acids. The CDR3 here is CASSPAGGPGEQYF. The DNA of the CDR3 is TGTGCCAGCAGCCCAGCGGGAGGGCCAGGTGAGCAGTACTTC.

This clonotype was observed a few times. CDR3 in DNA: TGTGCCAGCAGCTTAGAGATCCGAGAGACCCAGTACTTC. Its translation is CASSLEIRETQYF. J is TRBJ2-5 and V is TRBV11-2, with D unclear. This CDR3 region has 13 residues. Germline V gene data show CDR1 as SGHAT and CDR2 as FQNNGV. The V end lost 0 bases, the J end lost 4 bases, and 6 bases lay between the germline ends. Together with reference TRBV11-2 and TRBJ2-5, the CDR3 gives the full variable domain: EAGVAQSPRYKIIEKRQSVAFWCNPISGHATLYWYQQILGQGPKLLIQFQNNGVVDDSQLPKDRFSAERLKGVDSTLKIQPAKLEDSAVYLCASSLEIRETQYFGPGTRLLVL.

V usage is TRBV7-2 and J usage is TRBJ2-5, with 16 nucleotides matching TRBD2. The length of the CDR3 is 20 residues. Looked up from germline, CDR1 is SGHTA and CDR2 is FQGNSA. V trimming: 1 base; J trimming: 4 bases; junction bases outside the gene matches: 12. The CDR3 region has the DNA TGTGCCAGCAGCTTAGGGCCGGGACTAGCGGGAGGGAGTTTTCGAGAGACCCAGTACTTC. It codes for CASSLGPGLAGGSFRETQYF. The full variable domain, its missing parts supplied by reference TRBV7-2 and TRBJ2-5, is GAGVSQSPSNKVTEKGKDVELRCDPISGHTALYWYRQSLGQGLEFLIYFQGNSAPDKSGLPSDRFSAERTGGSVSTLTIQRTQQEDSAVYLCASSLGPGLAGGSFRETQYFGPGTRLLVL.

The J gene is TRBJ1-4, the V gene TRBV6-5; D is uncertain. The CDR3 loop spans 15 amino acids. Trimming left V 4 bases short and J 7 bases short, with 16 bases between. Germline CDR1 MNHEY, CDR2 SVGAGI. CDR3 residues: CASSSRRDEGEKLFF. The CDR3 region has the DNA TGTGCCAGCAGTTCCCGAAGGGATGAGGGTGAAAAACTGTTTTTT.

This clonotype has a count of ten or more. The chain recombines TRBV6-5 with TRBJ1-2; TRBD1 might be the D (6 bases). This CDR3 is 13 amino acids long. CDR1 and CDR2 from the germline V gene are MNHEY and SVGAGI. Trimming stripped 2 bases from V and 7 bases from J, with 11 bases between. The CDR3 DNA reads TGTGCCAGCAGTTACGAGGGGGAAAGTGGCTACACCTTC. It translates to CASSYEGESGYTF.

This clonotype came up many times. This chain connects TRBV2 to TRBJ1-1; weak D call: TRBD1 (5 bases). CDR1 is SNHLY, CDR2 FYNNEI, per germline. This CDR3 is 12 amino acids long. V lost 7 bases, J lost 5 bases, and 11 bases lay in between. The chain's CDR3 is CASIGGLTEAFF. The CDR3 bases are TGTGCCAGCATCGGGGGTCTGACTGAAGCTTTCTTT.

This clonotype was recorded many times. The chain links TRBV12-3 or TRBV12-4 to TRBJ1-2; 9 bases are a match to TRBD1. V gave up 3 bases and J gave up 5 bases; unmatched junction bases: 7. The CDR3 is 15 residues long. CDR3: CASSLGQGGRYGYTF. The CDR3 nucleotides read TGTGCCAGCAGTTTGGGACAGGGAGGGCGGTATGGCTACACCTTC.

Many counts were recorded for this clonotype. The chain uses TRBV20-1 and TRBJ2-7, with D perhaps TRBD2 (6 bases). The CDR3 has 14 residues. V lost 3 bases and J 0 bases, leaving 12 bases between the germline ends. The germline V gene has CDR1 DFQATT and CDR2 SNEGSKA (reference sequence). DNA of the CDR3: TGCAGTGCTAGGGGGACTCCTAGCTCCTACGAGCAGTACTTC. Translating gives CSARGTPSSYEQYF.